This T cell receptor beta chain was profiled in a study of shared clonotypes between healthy human individuals. Study at large: Three plates were used per donor for CD4 naive, three for CD4 memory, two for CD8 naive and one for CD8 memory. Notes on the study in general: In having few donors, the study represented limited genetic and exposure-history diversity.

The naive CD8 fraction comprised CD45RO-negative cells positively selected for CCR7 and excluded terminally differentiated effector memory CD45RA+ cells. Regarding this clone: Its target is not known.

CDR1 is MDHEN, CDR2 SYDVKM, per germline. CDR3 length equals 16 residues. J lost 2 bases, V lost 4 bases, and 9 bases had no gene match. TCRdb's copy holds only in-frame clones and misses some; the assay was immunoSEQ multiplex PCR. The table includes about 2 million clones, approximately 95% detected once. The TCR originated in a man between 18 and 35 years old in good health. This chain uses TRBV28 with TRBJ2-3, with TRBD1 matching over 7 bases. What was sequenced was naive CD8+ T cells sorted from blood. The CDR3 coding sequence is TGTGCCAGCAGTTGGTCCGGGACAGAGGTCACAGATACGCAGTATTTT. Protein: CASSWSGTEVTDTQYF.